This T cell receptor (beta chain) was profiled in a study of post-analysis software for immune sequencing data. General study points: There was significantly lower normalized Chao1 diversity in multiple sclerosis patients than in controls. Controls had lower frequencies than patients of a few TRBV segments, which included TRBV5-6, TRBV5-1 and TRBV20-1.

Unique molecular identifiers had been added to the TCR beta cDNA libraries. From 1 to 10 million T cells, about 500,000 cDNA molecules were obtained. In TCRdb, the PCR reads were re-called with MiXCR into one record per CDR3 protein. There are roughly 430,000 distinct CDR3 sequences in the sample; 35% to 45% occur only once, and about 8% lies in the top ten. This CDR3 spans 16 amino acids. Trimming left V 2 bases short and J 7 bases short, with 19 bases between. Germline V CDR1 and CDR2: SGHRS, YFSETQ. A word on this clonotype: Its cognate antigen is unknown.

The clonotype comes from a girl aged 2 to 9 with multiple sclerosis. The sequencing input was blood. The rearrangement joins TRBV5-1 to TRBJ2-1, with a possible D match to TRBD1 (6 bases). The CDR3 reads CASSFSSGSTGNEQFF. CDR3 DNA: TGCGCCAGCAGCTTTTCCTCAGGGAGTACAGGGAATGAGCAGTTCTTC.